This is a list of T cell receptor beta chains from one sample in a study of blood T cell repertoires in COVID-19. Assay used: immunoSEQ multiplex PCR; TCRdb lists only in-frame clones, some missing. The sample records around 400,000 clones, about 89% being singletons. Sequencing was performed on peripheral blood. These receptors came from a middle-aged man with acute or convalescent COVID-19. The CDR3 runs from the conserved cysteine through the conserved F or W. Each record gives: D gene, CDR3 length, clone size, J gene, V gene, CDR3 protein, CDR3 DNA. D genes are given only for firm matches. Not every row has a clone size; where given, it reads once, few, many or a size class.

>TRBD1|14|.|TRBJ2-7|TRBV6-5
CASSYGDRGYEQYF
TGTGCCAGCAGTTACGGGGACAGGGGATACGAGCAGTACTTC
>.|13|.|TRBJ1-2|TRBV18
CASSPREGDGYTF
TGTGCCAGCTCACCACGGGAGGGTGATGGCTACACCTTC
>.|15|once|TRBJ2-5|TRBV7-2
CASSPSKSRVETQYF
TGTGCCAGCAGCCCCAGCAAATCGAGGGTGGAGACCCAGTACTTC
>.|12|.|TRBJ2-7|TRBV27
CASSSDSYEQYF
TGTGCCAGCAGTTCTGACAGCTACGAGCAGTACTTC
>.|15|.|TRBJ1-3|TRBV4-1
CASSQDRLIGNTIYF
TGCGCCAGCAGCCAAGACAGGCTAATTGGAAACACCATATATTTT
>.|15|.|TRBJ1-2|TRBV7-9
CASSLGPQGNYGYTF
TGTGCCAGCAGCTTAGGGCCGCAGGGGAACTATGGCTACACCTTC
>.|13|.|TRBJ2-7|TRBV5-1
CASSKGEAYEQYF
TGCGCCAGCAGCAAAGGGGAAGCGTACGAGCAGTACTTC
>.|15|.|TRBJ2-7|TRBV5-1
CASSLGRGNFYEQYF
TGCGCCAGCAGTTTGGGAAGGGGGAACTTCTACGAGCAGTACTTC
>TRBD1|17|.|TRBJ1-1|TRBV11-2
CASSFFGQGARYTEAFF
TGTGCCAGCAGCTTCTTCGGACAGGGGGCGCGATATACTGAAGCTTTCTTT
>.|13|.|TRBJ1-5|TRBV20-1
CSASYQGQQPQHF
TGCAGTGCTAGTTATCAGGGGCAACAGCCCCAGCATTTT
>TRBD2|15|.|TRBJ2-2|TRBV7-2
CASSLVMAGAGELFF
TGTGCCAGCAGCTTAGTTATGGCGGGAGCCGGGGAGCTGTTTTTT
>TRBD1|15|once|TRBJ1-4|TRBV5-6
CASSWDRGLNEKLFF
TGTGCCAGCAGCTGGGACAGGGGACTTAATGAAAAACTGTTTTTT
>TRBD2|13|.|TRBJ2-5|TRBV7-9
CASSPDWEGTQYF
TGTGCCAGCAGCCCTGACTGGGAGGGGACCCAGTACTTC
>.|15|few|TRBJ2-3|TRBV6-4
CASSEGQTSTDTQYF
TGTGCCAGCAGTGAAGGACAGACCAGCACAGATACGCAGTATTTT
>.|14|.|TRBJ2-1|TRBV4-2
CASSQAGLNNEQFF
TGTGCCAGCAGCCAAGCTGGGCTAAACAATGAGCAGTTCTTC
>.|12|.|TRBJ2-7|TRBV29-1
CSVENETYEQYF
TGCAGCGTTGAAAACGAGACCTACGAGCAGTACTTC
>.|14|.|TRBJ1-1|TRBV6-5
CASSYSIRGTEAFF
TGTGCCAGCAGTTACTCGATCAGGGGCACTGAAGCTTTCTTT
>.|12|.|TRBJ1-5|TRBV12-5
CASGLSDQPQHF
TGTGCTAGTGGTTTATCAGATCAGCCCCAGCATTTT
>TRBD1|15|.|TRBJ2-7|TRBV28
CASSLPGTGTYEQYF
TGTGCCAGCAGTTTACCCGGGACAGGGACCTACGAGCAGTACTTC
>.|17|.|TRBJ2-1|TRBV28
CASSFVGFGLINNEQFF
TGTGCCAGCAGTTTCGTTGGCTTTGGTCTCATAAACAATGAGCAGTTCTTC
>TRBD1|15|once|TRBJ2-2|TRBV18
CASSTGTGGTGELFF
TGTGCCAGCTCTACCGGGACAGGGGGAACCGGGGAGCTGTTTTTT
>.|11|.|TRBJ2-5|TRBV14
CASSLKETQYF
TGTGCCAGCAGCCTTAAAGAGACCCAGTACTTC